One sample yielded the 26 T cell receptor beta chains listed below, sequenced in a study of spatial heterogeneity in lung cancer. The time point was: blood at routine non-recurrence follow-up after resection. Using its own MiXCR run on the 5' RACE reads, TCRdb lists one record per CDR3 protein. The profile shows around 41,000 distinct CDR3 sequences, 20% to 25% of them singletons. The specimen comprised PBMCs, sampled at follow-up. These receptors were taken from a female donor with early-stage non-small cell lung cancer.

Many counts were recorded for this clonotype. The chain couples TRBV19 to TRBJ1-1; no clear D gene. With 8 bases removed from V and 10 bases from J, the gap between germline ends came to 17 bases. This CDR3 is 12 amino acids long. CDR1 and CDR2 (germline): LNHDA, SQIVND (reference sequence). CDR3 amino acids: CASFRHSLLAFF. The CDR3 DNA reads as TGTGCCAGTTTTCGACACTCCCTTCTAGCTTTCTTT. Looking up the rest from reference TRBV19 and TRBJ1-1 gives the full variable domain: DGGITQSPKYLFRKEGQNVTLSCEQNLNHDAMYWYRQDPGQGLRLIYYSQIVNDFQKGDIAEGYSVSREKKESFPLTVTSAQKNPTAFYLCASFRHSLLAFFGQGTRLTVV.

In its sample, this clonotype was seen many times. CDR3 amino acids: CASRLARWRGTSYEQYV. As DNA, the CDR3 is TGTGCCAGCAGGTTGGCCAGGTGGCGGGGGACTTCCTACGAGCAGTACGTC. This chain links TRBV7-2 with TRBJ2-7; 7 bases match TRBD2. After removal of 6 bases from V and 1 base from J, the junction contained 15 bases not matched to a gene. The CDR3 is made up of 17 amino acids. Per germline, CDR1 SGHTA and CDR2 FQGNSA.

This clonotype was picked up a small number of times. This chain joins TRBV3-1 and TRBJ1-1; the D gene is possibly TRBD1 (6 bases). V was clipped by 3 bases and J by 4 bases, with 15 bases between them. Looked up from germline, CDR1 is LGHDT and CDR2 is YNNKEL (reference sequence). The CDR3 sequence is 15 residues long. DNA for the CDR3: TGTGCCAGCAGCCAGAGGGGGATTCGGGTCACTGAAGCTTTCTTT. Its translation is CASSQRGIRVTEAFF.

With respect to this clonotype: A read error may explain this, as a much larger clone is one base away. The chain uses TRBV29-1 and TRBJ2-1; no clear D. CDR1 SQVTM and CDR2 ANQGSEA come from the germline V gene. This CDR3 is 14 amino acids long. Trimming removed 4 bases at V and 2 bases at J, with 12 bases between. This CDR3 reads CSVAVPLPYNEQFF. The CDR3 DNA is TGCAGCGTTGCGGTCCCACTTCCCTACAATGAGCAGTTCTTC.

This clonotype was counted between two and nine times. The CDR3 coding sequence is TGTGCCAGCAGTTACTATGGGACAGGTGGTGGCTACACCTTC. Its translation is CASSYYGTGGGYTF. The chain joins TRBV6-5 to TRBJ1-2; the match to TRBD1 covers 8 bases. Germline V CDR1 and CDR2: MNHEY, SVGAGI. The CDR3 length is 14 residues. Trimming at V came to 1 base and at J to 7 bases, leaving 5 bases not matched to a gene.

This clonotype appeared a single time. The CDR3 DNA follows: TGCAGTGCCCAAAGGTGGGAGGGATACAATGAGCAGTTCTTC. Translation: CSAQRWEGYNEQFF. The rearrangement joins TRBV20-1 to TRBJ2-1, with 7 bases identical to TRBD2. The germline V gene encodes CDR1 DFQATT and CDR2 SNEGSKA (reference sequence). The CDR3 is 14 residues long. Trimming cost V 6 bases and J 4 bases; bases outside gene matches: 9.

This clonotype was seen ten or more times. The gene calls are TRBV5-1 and TRBJ1-1; 8 nucleotides match TRBD1. V shed 1 base, J shed 3 bases, and the junction held 11 bases outside the gene matches. Germline lookup yields CDR1 SGHRS and CDR2 YFSETQ. The CDR3 runs to 17 residues. Here the CDR3 reads CASSLFGTGVGDTEAFF. The CDR3 nucleotides are TGCGCCAGCAGCTTGTTCGGGACAGGAGTTGGAGACACTGAAGCTTTCTTT. The variable domain in full, with the rest retrieved from reference TRBV5-1 and TRBJ1-1, is KAGVTQTPRYLIKTRGQQVTLSCSPISGHRSVSWYQQTPGQGLQFLFEYFSETQRNKGNFPGRFSGRQFSNSRSEMNVSTLELGDSALYLCASSLFGTGVGDTEAFFGQGTRLTVV.

About this clonotype itself: One base away lies a much larger clone, so this may be a sequencing read error. CDR3 in DNA: TGTGCCAGCAGTGAAGGTAGCGGGGGCTGCAATGAGCAGTTCTTC. This codes for CASSEGSGGCNEQFF. The V gene is TRBV2, the J gene TRBJ2-1; TRBD2 matches 9 bases. There are 15 residues in the CDR3. Unmatched junction bases numbered 4, after V lost 1 base and J lost 6 bases. Germline lookup yields CDR1 SNHLY and CDR2 FYNNEI.

J is TRBJ1-2 and V is TRBV6-5; 8 positions agree with TRBD1. There are 11 residues in the CDR3. Germline CDR1 and CDR2: MNHEY and SVGAGI. Losses at the gene ends were 6 bases for V and 6 bases for J; bases not matched to a gene: 0. The CDR3 region has the DNA TGTGCCAGCAGACAGGGGGATGGCTACACCTTC. It codes for CASRQGDGYTF.

The CDR3 loop is CSARDQWTQLETQYF. The DNA of the CDR3 is TGCAGTGCTAGAGATCAATGGACCCAACTGGAGACCCAGTACTTC. V usage is TRBV20-1 and J usage is TRBJ2-5, with D uncertain. The CDR3 is 15 amino acids. Germline V gene lookup returns CDR1 DFQATT and CDR2 SNEGSKA (reference sequence). V lost 0 bases and J lost 5, with 16 bases in between.

The chain links TRBV19 to TRBJ2-5, with no clear D. V was shortened by 5 bases and J by 5 bases, with 15 bases between the two germline ends. The CDR3 contains 14 residues. Germline V gene lookup returns CDR1 LNHDA and CDR2 SQIVND (reference sequence). The CDR3 here is CASSRQTGLETQYF. The CDR3 DNA sequence: TGTGCCAGTAGTCGTCAAACTGGGTTGGAGACCCAGTACTTC.

This clonotype was counted many times. As DNA, the CDR3 is TGTGCCGTCAACAGGGAACTGAGTACTGAAGCTTTCTTT. It translates to CAVNRELSTEAFF. The J gene is TRBJ1-1, the V gene TRBV6-5; TRBD1 is a possible D gene (6 bases). Trimming removed 11 bases at V and 5 bases at J, with 18 bases between. CDR1 and CDR2 (germline): MNHEY, SVGAGI. The CDR3 has 13 amino acids.

The rearrangement uses TRBV18 and TRBJ2-4, with D possibly called TRBD1 or TRBD2 (5 bases each). Germline CDR1 is KGHSH and CDR2 is LQKENI. The CDR3 runs 16 residues. V lost 3 bases and J lost 0, with 12 bases in between. CDR3 in amino acids: CASSPVGGLAKNIQYF. For the CDR3, the DNA is TGTGCCAGCTCACCCGTTGGGGGTCTAGCCAAAAACATTCAGTACTTC.

V usage is TRBV29-1 and J usage is TRBJ1-4; a weak D match, TRBD1 (6 bases). With 5 bases removed from V and 5 bases from J, the gap between germline ends came to 15 bases. The CDR3 is 14 amino acids. Germline CDR1 is SQVTM and CDR2 is ANQGSEA. The CDR3 spells CSVPSGGSNEKLFF. CDR3 bases: TGCAGCGTTCCCTCTGGGGGCTCGAATGAAAAACTGTTTTTT.

This clonotype has ten or more counts. The chain has TRBV5-1 and TRBJ1-2; a weak D match, TRBD1 (6 bases). CDR1 SGHRS and CDR2 YFSETQ come from the germline V gene. V was trimmed by 4 bases and J by 1 base, leaving 11 bases between them. The CDR3 is made up of 14 amino acids. This chain's CDR3 is CASSGGGSNYGYTF. In DNA, the CDR3 is TGCGCCAGCAGCGGTGGGGGCAGTAACTATGGCTACACCTTC.

There are many counts of this clonotype. V gene TRBV29-1 combines with J gene TRBJ1-2; a weak D match, TRBD1 (6 bases). The CDR3 loop spans 15 amino acids. The germline V gene encodes CDR1 SQVTM and CDR2 ANQGSEA. Trimming left V 2 bases short and J 7 bases short, with 20 bases between. CDR3 nucleotide sequence: TGCAGCGTTGAATGGAGAGGGGGACATGAGTCTGGCTACACCTTC. Protein product: CSVEWRGGHESGYTF. The full variable domain, in which reference TRBV29-1 and TRBJ1-2 provide the parts outside the CDR3, is SAVISQKPSRDICQRGTSLTIQCQVDSQVTMMFWYRQQPGQSLTLIATANQGSEATYESGFVIDKFPISRPNLTFSTLTVSNMSPEDSSIYLCSVEWRGGHESGYTFGSGTRLTVV.

In its sample, this clonotype ranks as medium-sized (0.01 to 0.1%). The CDR3: CSARWDLGLAGLGEQYF. The CDR3 nucleotides read TGCAGTGCTAGGTGGGACTTAGGACTAGCGGGATTAGGGGAGCAGTACTTC. The chain employs TRBV20-1 and TRBJ2-7, with 12 bases lining up with TRBD2. Germline CDR1 is DFQATT and CDR2 is SNEGSKA (reference sequence). The CDR3 spans 17 residues. V trimming: 3 bases; J trimming: 7 bases; junction bases outside the gene matches: 16.

With regard to this clonotype: Sequence at one end of the junction differs from germline and may be a read error. CDR3 sequence: CASSPAHGAPGSLF. The CDR3 DNA reads as TGTGCCAGCAGCCCCGCCCACGGAGCACCAGGGTCTCTCTTT. This chain links TRBV3-1 with TRBJ1-1, with a weak D call TRBD1 (5 bases). This CDR3 has 14 amino acids. The germline V gene has CDR1 LGHDT and CDR2 YNNKEL (reference sequence).

This clonotype was observed a few times. V and J are TRBV29-1 and TRBJ1-2, with TRBD1 as a possible D gene (5 bases). The CDR3 sequence is 12 residues long. The germline gives CDR1 SQVTM, CDR2 ANQGSEA. The CDR3 spells CSSENPRGAYTF. CDR3 DNA sequence: TGCAGTTCAGAAAATCCACGAGGGGCCTACACCTTC. The complete variable domain, with remaining parts taken from reference TRBV29-1 and TRBJ1-2, reads SAVISQKPSRDICQRGTSLTIQCQVDSQVTMMFWYRQQPGQSLTLIATANQGSEATYESGFVIDKFPISRPNLTFSTLTVSNMSPEDSSIYLCSSENPRGAYTFGSGTRLTVV.

This clonotype occurred many times. The rearrangement joins TRBV11-3 to TRBJ2-5; D is unclear. This CDR3 is 13 amino acids long. V lost 0 bases, J lost 3 bases, and 5 bases lay in between. CDR1 is SGHNT, CDR2 YENEEA, per germline. CDR3 residues: CASSLDLEETQYF. CDR3 nucleotide sequence: TGTGCCAGCAGCTTAGATCTAGAAGAGACCCAGTACTTC.

The chain couples TRBV5-1 to TRBJ2-2; D perhaps matches TRBD1 (6 bases). Germline CDR1 reads SGHRS; CDR2 reads YFSETQ. The CDR3 runs 14 residues. Trimming shortened V by 4 bases and J by 6 bases, and 13 bases separated the two germline ends. In DNA form, the CDR3 reads TGCGCCAGCAGCCCCCTAGGACAGCCCGGGGAGCTGTTTTTT. This codes for CASSPLGQPGELFF.

The rearrangement joins TRBV28 to TRBJ2-7, with D unresolved. The V gene's germline CDR1 is MDHEN and CDR2 SYDVKM. This CDR3 spans 13 amino acids. The V end lost 2 bases, the J end lost 6 bases, and 11 bases lay between the germline ends. CDR3 coding DNA: TGTGCCAGCAGTTTAATAGTAGACGGCGAGCAGTACGTC. Protein: CASSLIVDGEQYV.

The chain carries TRBV9 and TRBJ2-2; tentative D call: TRBD1 (6 bases). The V gene lost 0 bases and the J gene lost 4 bases, with 13 bases spanning the gap. The CDR3 sequence is 16 residues long. The germline CDR1 and CDR2 sequences are SGDLS and YYNGEE. CDR3: CASSVARRGSTGELFF. DNA for the CDR3: TGTGCCAGCAGCGTAGCGAGAAGGGGGAGCACCGGGGAGCTGTTTTTT.

This clonotype was seen repeatedly, ten times or more. V and J are TRBV5-1 and TRBJ2-3; TRBD2 might be the D (6 bases). The CDR3 is 15 residues long. Looked up from germline, CDR1 is SGHRS and CDR2 is YFSETQ. Trimming removed 0 bases from V and 2 bases from J, with 10 bases in between. Here the CDR3 reads CASSLVRRDTDTQYF. The CDR3 nucleotides read TGCGCCAGCAGCTTGGTTCGGCGGGACACAGATACGCAGTATTTT.

In its sample, this clonotype was seen a few times. The chain has TRBV30 and TRBJ1-1; a possible D gene is TRBD1 (5 bases). The V end lost 6 bases, the J end lost 0 bases, and 11 bases lay between the germline ends. The CDR3 contains 13 residues. The germline V gene has CDR1 GTSNPN and CDR2 SVGIG (reference sequence). Here the CDR3 DNA reads TGTGCCTGCAACGAGGGGATGAACACTGAAGCTTTCTTT. Encoded protein: CACNEGMNTEAFF.

The chain joins TRBV5-1 to TRBJ1-1; no reliable D call. Trimming took off 4 bases at V and 4 bases at J, with 17 bases between the two ends. This CDR3 has 15 residues. Germline CDR1 reads SGHRS; CDR2 reads YFSETQ. CDR3 sequence reads: CASSLTGISSTEAFF. CDR3 nucleotides: TGCGCCAGCAGCCTCACCGGGATATCATCCACTGAAGCTTTCTTT. Drawing the rest from reference TRBV5-1 and TRBJ1-1, the complete variable domain is KAGVTQTPRYLIKTRGQQVTLSCSPISGHRSVSWYQQTPGQGLQFLFEYFSETQRNKGNFPGRFSGRQFSNSRSEMNVSTLELGDSALYLCASSLTGISSTEAFFGQGTRLTVV.